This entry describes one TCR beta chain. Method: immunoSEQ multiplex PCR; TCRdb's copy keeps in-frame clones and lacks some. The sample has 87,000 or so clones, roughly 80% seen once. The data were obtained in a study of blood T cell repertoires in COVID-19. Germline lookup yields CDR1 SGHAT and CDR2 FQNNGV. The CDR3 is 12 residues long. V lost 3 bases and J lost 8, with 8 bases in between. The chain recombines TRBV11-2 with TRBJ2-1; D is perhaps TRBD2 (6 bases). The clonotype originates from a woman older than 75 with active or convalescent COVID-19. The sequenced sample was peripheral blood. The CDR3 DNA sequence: TGTGCCAGCAGCTTTCGCGGGGATGAGCAGTTCTTC. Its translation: CASSFRGDEQFF.